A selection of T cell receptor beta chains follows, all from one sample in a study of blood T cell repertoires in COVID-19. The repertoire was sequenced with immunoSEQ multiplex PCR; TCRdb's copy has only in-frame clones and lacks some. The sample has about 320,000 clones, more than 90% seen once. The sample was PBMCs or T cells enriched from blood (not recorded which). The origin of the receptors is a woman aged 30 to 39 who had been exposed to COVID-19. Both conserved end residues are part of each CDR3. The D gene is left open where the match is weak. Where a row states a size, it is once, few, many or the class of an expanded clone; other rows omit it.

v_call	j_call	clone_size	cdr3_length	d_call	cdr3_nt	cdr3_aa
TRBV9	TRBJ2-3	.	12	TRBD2	TGTGCCAGCAGCGCGCGGGGGGATACGCAGTATTTT	CASSARGDTQYF
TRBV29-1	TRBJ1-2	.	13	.	TGCAGCCTAGGCGGGGGGCGCGGCTATGGCTACACCTTC	CSLGGGRGYGYTF
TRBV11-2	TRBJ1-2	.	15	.	TGTGCCAGCACCTCGGACAGAGCAAATCCCTATGGCTACACCTTC	CASTSDRANPYGYTF
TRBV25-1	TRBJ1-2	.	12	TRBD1	TGTGCCAGCAGTGGGACAGGCGATGGCTACACCTTC	CASSGTGDGYTF
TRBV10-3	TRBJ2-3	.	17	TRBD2	TGTGCCATCAGTGCACGGACTAGCGGGGTCAGCACAGATACGCAGTATTTT	CAISARTSGVSTDTQYF
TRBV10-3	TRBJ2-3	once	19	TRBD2	TGTGCCATCTCGTCGGTTGGGGCTAGCGGGGCCCTTAGCACAGATACGCAGTATTTT	CAISSVGASGALSTDTQYF
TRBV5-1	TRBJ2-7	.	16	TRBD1	TGCGCCAGCAGCTTGGGGGGGACAGGGTTTTTCTACGAGCAGTACTTC	CASSLGGTGFFYEQYF
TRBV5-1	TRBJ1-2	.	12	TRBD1	TGCGCCAGCAGTTCGGGACAGGGCAACTACACCTTC	CASSSGQGNYTF
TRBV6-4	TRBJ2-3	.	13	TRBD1	TGTGCCAGCAGTCCACAGGGGGCAGATACGCAGTATTTT	CASSPQGADTQYF
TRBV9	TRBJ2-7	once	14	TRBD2	TGTGCCAGCAGTTTTACTAGCGACTCCTACGAGCAGTACTTC	CASSFTSDSYEQYF
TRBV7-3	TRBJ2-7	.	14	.	TGTGCCAGCAGCCCCGGGTCTAGCTCCTACGAGCAGTACTTC	CASSPGSSSYEQYF
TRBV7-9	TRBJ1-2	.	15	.	TGTGCCAGCAGCTCCCCCAGGTCGGCAGACTATGGCTACACCTTC	CASSSPRSADYGYTF
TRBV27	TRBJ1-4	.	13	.	TGTGCCAGCAGTTTACGGCGCGGTGAAAAACTGTTTTTT	CASSLRRGEKLFF
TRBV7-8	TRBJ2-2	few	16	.	TGTGCCAGCAGGTTTTCTGGCGGGGTGAACACCGGGGAGCTGTTTTTT	CASRFSGGVNTGELFF
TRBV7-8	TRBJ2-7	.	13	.	TGTGCCAGCAGCTTAGGATACGGCTACGAGCAGTACTTC	CASSLGYGYEQYF
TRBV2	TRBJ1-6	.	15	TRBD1	TGTGCCAGCACCTGGCAGGGACAGGGGGATTCACCCCTCCACTTT	CASTWQGQGDSPLHF
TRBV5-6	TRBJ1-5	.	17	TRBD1	TGTGCCAGCAGCCGAAACAGGGGGCGAATGAGCAATCAGCCCCAGCATTTT	CASSRNRGRMSNQPQHF